Detailed here is one T cell receptor beta chain. Antigen specificity is unknown. The data belong to a study of T cell clonotyping in hematopoietic cell transplantation. Study results and limitations: Higher Inverse Simpson Index values in graft donor and pretransplant recipient predicted broader posttransplant TCR diversity. CD4 and CD8 repertoire contributions could not be separated without sorting.

Sequencing was performed with immunoSEQ multiplex PCR; in TCRdb, only in-frame clones are kept and a portion is missing. The data show thousands of clones, approximately 96% seen once. Germline CDR1 and CDR2: MDHEN and SYDVKM. This CDR3 has 14 residues. V lost 2 bases and J 6 bases, leaving 11 bases between the germline ends. The sample's time point: recipient sample about 28 days before transplant, after cytoreduction. Source: peripheral blood mononuclear cells, taken before stem cell transplant. V usage is TRBV28 and J usage is TRBJ1-5; D is uncertain. The receptor was isolated from a woman between 50 and 59 years old with chronic myeloid leukemia. Some clones in this sample may be carry-over from other donors' samples. The CDR3 DNA reads TGTGCCAGCAGTTTAGCCATACCCCGTCAGCCCCAGCATTTT. This translates into CASSLAIPRQPQHF.